A single sample gave rise to the 30 T cell receptor beta chains below, sequenced in a study of T cell responses to AZD1222 COVID-19 vaccine. Repertoires were generated with immunoSEQ multiplex PCR, while TCRdb's copy carries only in-frame clones and drops some. The sample contains over 100,000 clones, about 94% of which appear only once. The material was peripheral blood, obtained on day 0 of AZD1222 vaccination. The origin of the receptors is an adult in good health.

The genes are TRBV6-1 and TRBJ2-3; 11 bases are shared with TRBD2. With V trimmed by 4 bases and J by 1 base, 4 bases remained unmatched. This CDR3 spans 16 amino acids. Germline CDR1 reads MNHNS; CDR2 reads SASEGT. This CDR3 is CASSVTSGSGTDTQYF. In nucleotides, the CDR3 is TGTGCCAGCAGTGTTACTAGCGGGAGTGGCACAGATACGCAGTATTTT.

The chain combines TRBV2 with TRBJ2-7; weak D call: TRBD2 (6 bases). Germline V CDR1 and CDR2: SNHLY, FYNNEI. V lost 5 bases, J lost 0 bases, and 14 bases lay in between. This CDR3 is 15 amino acids long. In DNA, the CDR3 is TGTGCCAGCAGTTCCATGGGGGGTCGCTCCTACGAGCAGTACTTC. This translates into CASSSMGGRSYEQYF.

The chain uses TRBV19 and TRBJ2-7; tentatively, D is TRBD1 (6 bases). Trimming removed 5 bases from V and 3 bases from J, with 11 bases in between. The V gene's germline CDR1 is LNHDA and CDR2 SQIVND (reference sequence). The CDR3 is 13 amino acids. This CDR3 is CASSLTGYYEQYF. In DNA, the CDR3 is TGTGCCAGTAGTCTAACAGGGTACTACGAGCAGTACTTC.

V gene TRBV30 combines with J gene TRBJ1-2, with 9 bases identical to TRBD1. Germline CDR1 is GTSNPN and CDR2 is SVGIG (reference sequence). V shed 1 base, J shed 8 bases, and the junction held 5 bases outside the gene matches. This CDR3 is built from 13 residues. The CDR3 loop is CAWSARTGAGYTF. CDR3 nucleotides: TGTGCCTGGAGTGCTCGGACAGGGGCCGGCTACACCTTC.

The rearrangement links TRBV7-2 to TRBJ1-3, with a possible D match to TRBD1 (5 bases). The CDR3 runs to 17 residues. Germline CDR1 and CDR2: SGHTA and FQGNSA. The ends were cut back, 5 bases at V and 4 bases at J, with 21 bases in the middle. The CDR3 nucleotides are TGTGCCAGCAGCGAAATTGGGACGGGGCGGGGCGGAAACACCATATATTTT. This sequence encodes CASSEIGTGRGGNTIYF.

V and J are TRBV4-1 and TRBJ2-7; 7 nucleotides line up with TRBD1. Germline assignment: CDR1 MGHRA and CDR2 YSYEKL. The V segment lost 4 bases and the J segment 2 bases; nucleotides outside the gene matches: 5. The CDR3 sequence is 14 residues long. CDR3 region: CASSPGTDPYEQYF. DNA for the CDR3: TGCGCCAGCAGCCCTGGGACAGACCCCTACGAGCAGTACTTC.

The chain uses TRBV5-1 and TRBJ2-2; D remains ambiguous. Germline loops: CDR1 SGHRS, CDR2 YFSETQ. CDR3 length: 13 amino acids. V was cut by 0 bases and J by 7 bases, with 7 bases left in between. The CDR3 loop reads CASSLVAGGELFF. Here the CDR3 DNA reads TGCGCCAGCAGCTTGGTTGCAGGCGGGGAGCTGTTTTTT.

The chain joins TRBV5-1 to TRBJ1-2; 8 nucleotides align to TRBD1. This CDR3 contains 13 residues. Per the germline V gene, CDR1 is SGHRS and CDR2 is YFSETQ. V lost 5 bases and J lost 4; bases outside the gene matches: 4. This CDR3 reads CASRKGTGYGYTF. CDR3 DNA: TGCGCCAGCAGGAAAGGGACAGGCTATGGCTACACCTTC.

The rearrangement uses TRBV13 and TRBJ1-1; TRBD1 is a possible D gene (5 bases). CDR3 size: 14 residues. Germline CDR1 and CDR2: PRHDT and FYEKMQ (reference sequence). V shed 7 bases and J shed 6 bases, with 18 bases lying between them. CDR3 loop: CASKGWGERPEAFF. As DNA, the CDR3 is TGTGCCAGCAAGGGGTGGGGGGAGCGACCTGAAGCTTTCTTT.

This chain links TRBV11-2 with TRBJ1-2; TRBD1 matches at 7 bases. The germline CDR1 and CDR2 sequences are SGHAT and FQNNGV. The V gene end was trimmed by 5 bases and the J gene end by 6 bases; junction bases not matched to a gene: 12. The CDR3 is 15 amino acids. The CDR3 DNA reads TGTGCCAGCAGCCCACCTGACAGGGAAGTCGATGGCTACACCTTC. Protein product: CASSPPDREVDGYTF.

The genes are TRBV12-5 and TRBJ2-5; 7 bases agree with TRBD2. J gave up 1 base and V 3 bases, and 5 bases lay outside the gene matches. The CDR3 totals 15 residues. Per germline, CDR1 LGHNT and CDR2 FRNRAP. CDR3 in DNA: TGTGCTAGTGGTTTAGGGGCTAGCGGCCAAGAGACCCAGTACTTC. Its translation: CASGLGASGQETQYF.

This rearrangement joins TRBV21-1 to TRBJ2-7; TRBD2, the D gene given by the table, was not confirmed from the DNA. TRBV21-1 is marked as a pseudogene. This CDR3 comprises 14 residues. Here the CDR3 reads CASSPGGSSYEQYF. The CDR3 DNA follows: TGTGCCAGCAGCCCCGGTGGTAGCTCCTACGAGCAGTACTTC.

The chain couples TRBV9 to TRBJ1-3; D remains unclear. V lost 2 bases, J lost 2 bases, and 14 bases lay in between. CDR3 size: 16 residues. The germline V gene encodes CDR1 SGDLS and CDR2 YYNGEE. The CDR3 spells CASSVDTDSPGNTIYF. For the CDR3, the DNA is TGTGCCAGCAGCGTCGACACGGACTCCCCTGGAAACACCATATATTTT.

This CDR3 is CASSTPQGGNTEAFF. The CDR3 DNA reads TGTGCCAGCAGCACCCCACAGGGGGGGAACACTGAAGCTTTCTTT. This sequence joins TRBV5-4 and TRBJ1-1; 8 positions agree with TRBD1. Germline trimming cut 4 bases from V and 1 base from J; bases unmatched to any gene: 6. The CDR3 covers 15 residues. Germline-derived CDR1 and CDR2 are SGHNT and YYREEE (reference sequence).

The chain combines TRBV15 with TRBJ2-7, with D uncertain. This CDR3 region has 14 residues. Germline V gene data show CDR1 as LNHNV and CDR2 as YYDKDF (reference sequence). Trimming shortened V by 0 bases and J by 7 bases, and 13 bases separated the two germline ends. As DNA, the CDR3 is TGTGCCACCAGCAGAGATTACGAGATGTGGGAGCAGTACTTC. The encoded protein is CATSRDYEMWEQYF.

V gene TRBV6-1 combines with J gene TRBJ1-1, with D maybe TRBD1 (5 bases). The CDR3 totals 16 residues. CDR1 and CDR2 (germline): MNHNS, SASEGT. The germline V and J ends were trimmed by 1 base and 11 bases, with 23 bases remaining between them. CDR3 loop: CASSEGGARWGFWAFF. As DNA, the CDR3 is TGTGCCAGCAGTGAAGGAGGGGCCCGCTGGGGGTTTTGGGCTTTCTTT.

The chain has TRBV30 and TRBJ2-7; TRBD2 matches at 7 bases. The CDR3 covers 11 residues. V was clipped by 7 bases and J by 6 bases; unmatched bases: 6. CDR1 and CDR2 from the germline V gene are GTSNPN and SVGIG (reference sequence). The CDR3 region has the DNA TGTGCCTTGGGACCGGGAGGCGAGCAGTACTTC. This translates into CALGPGGEQYF.

The rearrangement uses TRBV3-1 (or the pseudogene TRBV3-2) and TRBJ1-3; 9 bases fit TRBD1. CDR1 is LGHDT, CDR2 YNNKEL, per germline (reference sequence). The J segment lost 8 bases and the V segment lost 3 bases, leaving 5 bases of the junction unmatched. The CDR3 sequence is 14 residues long. CDR3 protein: CASSHRDREDTIYF. The CDR3 region has the DNA TGTGCCAGCAGCCACCGGGACAGGGAAGACACCATATATTTT.

This chain uses TRBV9 with TRBJ1-2, with D uncertain. The CDR3 is made up of 15 amino acids. With 0 bases removed from V and 1 base from J, the gap between germline ends came to 10 bases. Germline CDR1 reads SGDLS; CDR2 reads YYNGEE. The CDR3 loop reads CASSVGPTVNYGYTF. The CDR3 nucleotides read TGTGCCAGCAGCGTAGGACCAACCGTTAACTATGGCTACACCTTC.

V usage is TRBV6-5 and J usage is TRBJ2-1; D perhaps matches TRBD2 (5 bases). V lost 6 bases and J lost 10, with 10 bases in between. Germline CDR1 and CDR2: MNHEY and SVGAGI. CDR3 size: 11 residues. This chain's CDR3 is CASSRPGEQFF. CDR3 sequence (DNA): TGTGCCAGCAGCCGACCGGGGGAGCAGTTCTTC.

The chain has TRBV12-3 or TRBV12-4 and TRBJ2-1; D is undetermined. V was shortened by 1 base and J by 10 bases, with 2 bases between the two germline ends. This CDR3 is 10 amino acids long. CDR3 DNA sequence: TGTGCCAGCAGTTTAGTGGAGCAGTTCTTC. It is translated as CASSLVEQFF.

The CDR3 loop is CASRTTGNYGYTF. The CDR3 bases are TGCGCCAGCAGAACGACAGGGAACTATGGCTACACCTTC. This chain connects TRBV5-1 to TRBJ1-2, with 7 bases fitting TRBD1. The CDR3 contains 13 residues. V shed 5 bases and J 2 bases; nucleotides not matched to a gene: 3. Germline V gene lookup returns CDR1 SGHRS and CDR2 YFSETQ.

The chain is built from TRBV5-1 and TRBJ1-1, with 10 bases fitting TRBD1. The V gene's germline CDR1 is SGHRS and CDR2 YFSETQ. The ends lost 1 base at V and 1 base at J; junction bases unmatched: 7. This CDR3 spans 17 amino acids. CDR3 nucleotide sequence: TGCGCCAGCAGCTTGACCGGGACAGGGGTCGGGAACACTGAAGCTTTCTTT. It codes for CASSLTGTGVGNTEAFF.

This clone was recorded once. The chain is built from TRBV5-6 and TRBJ2-2, with 8 bases identical to TRBD2. The CDR3 totals 15 residues. CDR1 SGHDT and CDR2 YYEEEE come from the germline V gene. J was trimmed by 6 bases and V by 4 bases; bases with no gene match: 8. CDR3: CASSPGGAGAGELFF. The CDR3 DNA sequence: TGTGCCAGCAGCCCCGGGGGGGCGGGAGCCGGGGAGCTGTTTTTT. Together with reference TRBV5-6 and TRBJ2-2, the CDR3 gives the full variable domain: DAGVTQSPTHLIKTRGQQVTLRCSPKSGHDTVSWYQQALGQGPQFIFQYYEEEERQRGNFPDRFSGHQFPNYSSELNVNALLLGDSALYLCASSPGGAGAGELFFGEGSRLTVL.

The chain couples TRBV29-1 to TRBJ2-1; the D gene is possibly TRBD2 (7 bases). V was clipped by 6 bases and J by 3 bases, with 18 bases between them. CDR3 length equals 15 residues. In germline, CDR1 is SQVTM, CDR2 ANQGSEA. The CDR3 DNA is TGCAGCGTAGGAGGGGGGGAGAAGCTCTACAATGAGCAGTTCTTC. Translation gives CSVGGGEKLYNEQFF.

The CDR3 DNA reads as TGTGCCAGCAGCTGGTTAGGGGAGAGCTCCTACGAGCAGTACTTC. It specifies CASSWLGESSYEQYF. The rearrangement uses TRBV7-2 and TRBJ2-7; either TRBD1 or TRBD2 may fit D (5 bases each). Germline lookup yields CDR1 SGHTA and CDR2 FQGNSA. The CDR3 length is 15 residues. Trimming pared 4 bases from V and 0 bases from J, leaving 13 bases between.

The V gene is TRBV4-2, the J gene TRBJ2-5; D might be TRBD1 (5 bases). V dropped 4 bases and J dropped 0 bases, with 9 bases sitting between them. Germline loops: CDR1 LGHNA, CDR2 YNFKEQ. This CDR3 is 14 amino acids long. This CDR3 reads CASSLRQYQETQYF. The DNA of the CDR3 is TGTGCCAGCAGCCTGAGACAGTACCAAGAGACCCAGTACTTC.

V usage is TRBV2 and J usage is TRBJ2-5, with 9 bases lining up with TRBD2. CDR1 is SNHLY and CDR2 is FYNNEI in the germline V gene. The CDR3 covers 16 residues. V lost 5 bases and J lost 4; bases outside the gene matches: 11. The CDR3 sequence is CASSINPGTSLETQYF. In DNA, the CDR3 is TGTGCCAGCAGTATAAACCCCGGGACTAGCCTAGAGACCCAGTACTTC.

The chain joins TRBV2 to TRBJ2-1; 8 nucleotides align to TRBD2. With V trimmed by 10 bases and J by 10 bases, 27 bases remained unmatched. The length of the CDR3 is 18 residues. Germline V gene lookup returns CDR1 SNHLY and CDR2 FYNNEI. CDR3 sequence: CANLHRPVGRALNDEQFF. The CDR3 bases are TGTGCCAACCTACACCGACCCGTCGGGAGGGCCCTCAACGACGAGCAGTTCTTC.

This rearrangement joins TRBV29-1 to TRBJ2-7, with D perhaps matching TRBD2 (5 bases). The germline V and J ends were trimmed by 0 bases and 4 bases, with 7 bases remaining between them. The CDR3 loop spans 12 amino acids. Germline CDR1 and CDR2: SQVTM and ANQGSEA. For the CDR3, the DNA is TGCAGCGTTGAAGAAAGCGGATACGAGCAGTACTTC. This codes for CSVEESGYEQYF.